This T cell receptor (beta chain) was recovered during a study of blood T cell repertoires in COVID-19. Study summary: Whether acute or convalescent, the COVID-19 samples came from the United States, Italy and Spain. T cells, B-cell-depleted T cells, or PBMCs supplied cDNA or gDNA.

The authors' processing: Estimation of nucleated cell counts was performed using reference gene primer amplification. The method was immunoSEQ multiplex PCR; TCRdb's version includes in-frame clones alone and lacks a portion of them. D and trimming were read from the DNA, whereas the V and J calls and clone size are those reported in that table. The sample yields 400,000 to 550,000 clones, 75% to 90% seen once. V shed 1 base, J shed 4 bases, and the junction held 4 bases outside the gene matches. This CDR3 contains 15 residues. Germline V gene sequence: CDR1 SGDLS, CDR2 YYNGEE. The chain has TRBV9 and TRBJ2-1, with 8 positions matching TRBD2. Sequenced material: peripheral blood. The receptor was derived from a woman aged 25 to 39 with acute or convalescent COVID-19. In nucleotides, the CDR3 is TGTGCCAGCAGCGTAAGCGGGGGCGAATACAATGAGCAGTTCTTC. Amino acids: CASSVSGGEYNEQFF.